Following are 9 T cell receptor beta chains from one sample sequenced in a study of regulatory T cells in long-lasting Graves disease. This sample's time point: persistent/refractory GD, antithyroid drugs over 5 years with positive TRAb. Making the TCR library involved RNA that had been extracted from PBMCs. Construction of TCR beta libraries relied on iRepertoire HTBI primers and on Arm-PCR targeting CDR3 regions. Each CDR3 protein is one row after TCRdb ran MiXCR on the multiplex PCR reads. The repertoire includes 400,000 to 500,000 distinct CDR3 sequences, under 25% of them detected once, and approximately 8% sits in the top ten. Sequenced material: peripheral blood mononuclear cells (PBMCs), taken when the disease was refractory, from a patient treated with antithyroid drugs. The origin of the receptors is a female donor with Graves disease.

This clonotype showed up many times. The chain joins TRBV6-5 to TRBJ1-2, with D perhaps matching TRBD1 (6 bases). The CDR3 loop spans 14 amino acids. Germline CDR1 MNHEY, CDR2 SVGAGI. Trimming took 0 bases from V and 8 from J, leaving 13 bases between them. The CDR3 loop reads CASSYSGQGIGYTF. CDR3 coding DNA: TGTGCCAGCAGTTACTCGGGGCAGGGGATCGGCTACACCTTC.

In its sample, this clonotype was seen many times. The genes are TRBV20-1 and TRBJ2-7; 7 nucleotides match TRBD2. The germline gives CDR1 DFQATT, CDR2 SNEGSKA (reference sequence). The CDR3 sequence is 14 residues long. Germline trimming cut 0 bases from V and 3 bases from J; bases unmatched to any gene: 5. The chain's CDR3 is CSARDRREVYEQYF. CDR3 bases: TGCAGTGCTAGAGATAGACGGGAGGTCTACGAGCAGTACTTC.

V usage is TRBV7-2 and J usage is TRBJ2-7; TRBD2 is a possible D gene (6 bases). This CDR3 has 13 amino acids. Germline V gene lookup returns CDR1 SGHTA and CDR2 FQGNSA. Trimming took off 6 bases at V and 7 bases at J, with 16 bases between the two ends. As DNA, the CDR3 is TGTGCCAGCAGTCCTCGGGAGCCAGAGGAGCAGTACTTC. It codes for CASSPREPEEQYF.

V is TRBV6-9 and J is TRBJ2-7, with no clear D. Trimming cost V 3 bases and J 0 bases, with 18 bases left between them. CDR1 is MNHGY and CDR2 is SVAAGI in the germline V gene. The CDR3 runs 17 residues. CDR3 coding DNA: TGTGCCAGCAGTTACTCTAGGCAGGCACTCCCCTCCTACGAGCAGTACTTC. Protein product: CASSYSRQALPSYEQYF.

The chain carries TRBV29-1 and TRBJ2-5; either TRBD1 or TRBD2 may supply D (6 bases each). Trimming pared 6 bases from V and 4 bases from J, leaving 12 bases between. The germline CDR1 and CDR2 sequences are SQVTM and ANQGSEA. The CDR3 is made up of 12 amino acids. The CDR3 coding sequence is TGCAGCGTGAAAGGGGGGACAGAGACCCAGTACTTC. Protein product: CSVKGGTETQYF.

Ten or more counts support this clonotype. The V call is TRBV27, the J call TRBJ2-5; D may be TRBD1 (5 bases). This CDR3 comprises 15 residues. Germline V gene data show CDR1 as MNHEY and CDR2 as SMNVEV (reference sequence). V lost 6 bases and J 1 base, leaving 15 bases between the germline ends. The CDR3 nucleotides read TGTGCCAGCAGCGGACAACCAAGAACCCAAGAGACCCAGTACTTC. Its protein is CASSGQPRTQETQYF.

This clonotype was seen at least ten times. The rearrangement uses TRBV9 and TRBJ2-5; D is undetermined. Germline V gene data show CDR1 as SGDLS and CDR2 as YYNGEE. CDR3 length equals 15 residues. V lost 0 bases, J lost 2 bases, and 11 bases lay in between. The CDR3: CASSVAWSVQETQYF. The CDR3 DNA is TGTGCCAGCAGCGTAGCGTGGTCCGTACAAGAGACCCAGTACTTC. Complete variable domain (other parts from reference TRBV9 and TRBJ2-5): DSGVTQTPKHLITATGQRVTLRCSPRSGDLSVYWYQQSLDQGLQFLIQYYNGEERAKGNILERFSAQQFPDLHSELNLSSLELGDSALYFCASSVAWSVQETQYFGPGTRLLVL.

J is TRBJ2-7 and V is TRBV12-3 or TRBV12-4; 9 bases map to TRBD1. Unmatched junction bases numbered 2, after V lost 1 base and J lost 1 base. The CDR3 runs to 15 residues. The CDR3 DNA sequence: TGTGCCAGCAGTTTAGGGGGACAGGGTTCCTACGAGCAGTACTTC. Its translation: CASSLGGQGSYEQYF.

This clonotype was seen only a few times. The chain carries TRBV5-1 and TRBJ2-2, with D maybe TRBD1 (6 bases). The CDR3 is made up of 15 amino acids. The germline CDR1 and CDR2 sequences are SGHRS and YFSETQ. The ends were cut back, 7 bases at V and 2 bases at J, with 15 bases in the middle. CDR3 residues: CASRSGQLNTGELFF. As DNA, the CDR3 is TGCGCCAGCCGCTCAGGACAGTTAAACACCGGGGAGCTGTTTTTT.